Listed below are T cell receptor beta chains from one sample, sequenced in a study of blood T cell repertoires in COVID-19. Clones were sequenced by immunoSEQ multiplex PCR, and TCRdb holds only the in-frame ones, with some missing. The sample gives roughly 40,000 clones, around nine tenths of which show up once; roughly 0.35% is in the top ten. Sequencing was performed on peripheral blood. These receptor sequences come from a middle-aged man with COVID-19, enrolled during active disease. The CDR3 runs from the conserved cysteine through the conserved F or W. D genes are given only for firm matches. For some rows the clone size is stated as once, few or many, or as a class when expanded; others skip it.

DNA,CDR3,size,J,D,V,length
TGCGCCAGCAGTCACCTAGGGGCCTCTACCGGGGAGCTGTTTTTT,CASSHLGASTGELFF,NA,TRBJ2-2,NA,TRBV23-1,15
TGTGCCTGGAGTACGGGACAGGGTGACGAGCAGTACTTC,CAWSTGQGDEQYF,once,TRBJ2-7,TRBD1,TRBV30,13
TGTGCCAGCAGCTTAATAACCTCGGGACAGGGTGATTTT,CASSLITSGQGDF,NA,TRBJ1-5,TRBD1,TRBV5-4,13
TGCGCCAGCAGCCAATACATCACCGGGACTAGCGGTAATGAGCAGTTCTTC,CASSQYITGTSGNEQFF,NA,TRBJ2-1,TRBD2,TRBV4-1,17
TGTGCCATCAGTGAGGGTCCTAGCCAGGGGGAGACCCAGTACTTC,CAISEGPSQGETQYF,NA,TRBJ2-5,NA,TRBV10-3,15
TGTGCCAGCACCTTGGGACAAGATAATTCACCCCTCCACTTT,CASTLGQDNSPLHF,NA,TRBJ1-6,NA,TRBV28,14
TGTGCCAGCAGCCCGCTAACCGGGACTAGTCTCCATGAGCAGTTCTTC,CASSPLTGTSLHEQFF,once,TRBJ2-1,TRBD2,TRBV5-4,16
TGCAGCGTTGTCCGGGACAGGGGGCCTGGGGAGCTGTTTTTT,CSVVRDRGPGELFF,NA,TRBJ2-2,TRBD1,TRBV29-1,14
TGTGCCAGCAGGAGGTCGGCGGGCCGGAGCTCCTACAATGAGCAGTTCTTC,CASRRSAGRSSYNEQFF,NA,TRBJ2-1,NA,TRBV7-9,17
TGCAGCGTTAGACCGGGACAGGGAGGTGAAAAACTGTTTTTT,CSVRPGQGGEKLFF,NA,TRBJ1-4,TRBD1,TRBV29-1,14
TGTGCCAGCAGTTATCAGGGGAACGAGCAGTACTTC,CASSYQGNEQYF,NA,TRBJ2-7,NA,TRBV6-5,12
TGTGCCAGCAGTGACCCCCCGTCCGAGCAGTACTTC,CASSDPPSEQYF,NA,TRBJ2-7,NA,TRBV6-1,12
TGTGCCAGCAGCTCGCTCTCTACCGGGACACCTTACAATGAGCAGTTCTTC,CASSSLSTGTPYNEQFF,NA,TRBJ2-1,NA,TRBV7-9,17
TGTGCCAGCAACATTGGGACAGGACCTGCCTACGAGCAGTACTTC,CASNIGTGPAYEQYF,NA,TRBJ2-7,TRBD1,TRBV28,15
TGCGCCAGCAGTGAGTGGGGGACTAGCGGGAGAACAGATACGCAGTATTTT,CASSEWGTSGRTDTQYF,NA,TRBJ2-3,TRBD2,TRBV10-1,17
TGTGCCAGCAGCGTAGTGCCAGCGGACCCTGGGGATACGCAGTATTTT,CASSVVPADPGDTQYF,NA,TRBJ2-3,NA,TRBV9,16
TGTGCCTGGGAGGGGGGGTACAGCAATGAGCAGTTCTTC,CAWEGGYSNEQFF,NA,TRBJ2-1,NA,TRBV30,13
TGTGCCAGTAGTATACATGGGGGCGTGAACACTGAAGCTTTCTTT,CASSIHGGVNTEAFF,NA,TRBJ1-1,NA,TRBV19,15
TGTGCCAGCAGCTTAGTTACTTACGAGCAGTACTTC,CASSLVTYEQYF,NA,TRBJ2-7,NA,TRBV7-9,12
TGCGCCAGCAGGAAGACAGGACTTCGCACAGATACGCAGTATTTT,CASRKTGLRTDTQYF,once,TRBJ2-3,NA,TRBV4-1,15
TGCAGCGTTGAAGAGATAGAGGAGACCCAGTACTTC,CSVEEIEETQYF,few,TRBJ2-5,NA,TRBV29-1,12
TGTGCCAGCTGCGGACAGGGGATAGTCTATGGCTACACCTTC,CASCGQGIVYGYTF,NA,TRBJ1-2,TRBD1,TRBV28,14
TGTGCCAGCAGTTTAAAATGGGCAGGGGGAACGACTGAAGCTTTCTTT,CASSLKWAGGTTEAFF,NA,TRBJ1-1,TRBD1,TRBV27,16
TGTGCCAGCAGCCCCGGACTAGCTACAGATACGCAGTATTTT,CASSPGLATDTQYF,NA,TRBJ2-3,TRBD2,TRBV5-4,14
TGCAGCGTGAGACCCGGGACTGGGCGCACCTACGAGCAGTACTTC,CSVRPGTGRTYEQYF,NA,TRBJ2-7,NA,TRBV29-1,15
TGTGCCACCCGGGGACTAGCGGGTCGCCAGGGGGCCAACGTCCTGACTTTC,CATRGLAGRQGANVLTF,NA,TRBJ2-6,TRBD2,TRBV19,17
TGTGCCATCAGTACCGGACACACGAGAGCTAGCGGGAGGGTGGGGGAGCTGTTTTTT,CAISTGHTRASGRVGELFF,NA,TRBJ2-2,TRBD2,TRBV10-3,19
TGTGCCAGCAGGGGATGGGGCATGAACACTGAAGCTTTCTTT,CASRGWGMNTEAFF,NA,TRBJ1-1,NA,TRBV27,14
TGTGCCAGCAGCCTCGACAGGGACACTGAAGCTTTCTTT,CASSLDRDTEAFF,NA,TRBJ1-1,TRBD1,TRBV11-2,13
TGTGCCTGTGTAAGCGGGAGGGCCCACGAGCAGTACTTC,CACVSGRAHEQYF,few,TRBJ2-7,TRBD2,TRBV30,13
TGTGCCATCAGTGAGTCGCAGGGGAACTATGGCTACACCTTC,CAISESQGNYGYTF,NA,TRBJ1-2,NA,TRBV10-3,14
TGTGCCAGCAGTTTACAGGGTCAACAGCCCCAGCATTTT,CASSLQGQQPQHF,NA,TRBJ1-5,NA,TRBV12-3/TRBV12-4,13
TGTGCCAGCAGTTCTAGGACTAGCGGGAGGTCGCCAGTGTTGAATACGCAGTATTTT,CASSSRTSGRSPVLNTQYF,NA,TRBJ2-3,TRBD2,TRBV6-2/TRBV6-3,19
TGCGCCAGCAGCCCGTCAAGACAGGAAGAGACCCAGTACTTC,CASSPSRQEETQYF,NA,TRBJ2-5,NA,TRBV5-1,14
TGCGCCAGCAGCCAAGCAGGCGTCGGTGAGCAGTACTTC,CASSQAGVGEQYF,NA,TRBJ2-7,NA,TRBV4-1,13
TGTGCCAGCAGTTACAGGGCTAGCCGCACAGATACGCAGTATTTT,CASSYRASRTDTQYF,NA,TRBJ2-3,NA,TRBV6-5,15
TGTGCCAGCAGTTCAGCCGGACAGGGAGGCAACACTGAAGCTTTCTTT,CASSSAGQGGNTEAFF,NA,TRBJ1-1,TRBD1,TRBV27,16
TGTGCCAGCAGTCCTCCCCTTCTGTACTCTGGAAACACCATATATTTT,CASSPPLLYSGNTIYF,NA,TRBJ1-3,NA,TRBV28,16
TGTGCCAGCAGTTGGGCCGTCTACAATGAGCAGTTCTTC,CASSWAVYNEQFF,NA,TRBJ2-1,NA,TRBV12-3/TRBV12-4,13
TGTGCCAGCTCACCAGTCGTCGCTGAAGCTTTCTTT,CASSPVVAEAFF,NA,TRBJ1-1,NA,TRBV18,12
TGTGCCAGCAGGGGAGACAGGGGATACACAGATACGCAGTATTTT,CASRGDRGYTDTQYF,NA,TRBJ2-3,TRBD1,TRBV2,15
TGTGCCAGTAATGGTGAGAGGACAGGGAAGTTGGGGGAGCTGTTTTTT,CASNGERTGKLGELFF,NA,TRBJ2-2,TRBD1,TRBV19,16
TGTGCCAGCAGCGCTACAGGGGGCCCCTACAATGAGCAGTTCTTC,CASSATGGPYNEQFF,NA,TRBJ2-1,TRBD1,TRBV9,15
TGCGCCAGCAGCCAAGACGGTCAGGGAATAAGCTACGAGCAGTACTTC,CASSQDGQGISYEQYF,NA,TRBJ2-7,NA,TRBV4-1,16
TGTGCCAGCAGCTTAGGGAGCGGGGGCGAGCAGTTCTTC,CASSLGSGGEQFF,NA,TRBJ2-1,TRBD2,TRBV7-3,13
TGTGCCAGCTCACCACCGTTTTTCCGGGAGGGCCACTTTAGTTCCTACAATGAGCAGTTCTTC,CASSPPFFREGHFSSYNEQFF,NA,TRBJ2-1,TRBD2,TRBV18,21
TGCAGCGCGTTGACGGCCGCCGGGTACGAGCAGTACTTC,CSALTAAGYEQYF,NA,TRBJ2-7,NA,TRBV29-1,13
TGTGCCAGTAGTTGGGACAGGGGCCCGTGGTATGGCTACACCTTC,CASSWDRGPWYGYTF,NA,TRBJ1-2,TRBD1,TRBV19,15
TGTGCCAGCAGTCGGACTAGCGGGAGCGTCAATGAGCAGTTCTTC,CASSRTSGSVNEQFF,NA,TRBJ2-1,TRBD2,TRBV7-9,15
TGTGCCAGTAGGAGACTAGCGGGAGGGCCGACAGAGACCCAGTACTTC,CASRRLAGGPTETQYF,NA,TRBJ2-5,TRBD2,TRBV19,16
TGTGCCAGCAGTTACTCCCGGGTCAATGAGCAGTTCTTC,CASSYSRVNEQFF,NA,TRBJ2-1,NA,TRBV6-2/TRBV6-3,13
TGTGCCAGCAGTTTTAGCGGGGCCCTTTCCGGGGAGCTGTTTTTT,CASSFSGALSGELFF,NA,TRBJ2-2,TRBD2,TRBV6-2/TRBV6-3,15
TGCAGCGTTAGACAGGGGAGTCCTGAAGCTTTCTTT,CSVRQGSPEAFF,NA,TRBJ1-1,TRBD1,TRBV29-1,12
TGTGCCAGCAGCCCATACCGGGACAGAAGAAATTCACCCCTCCACTTT,CASSPYRDRRNSPLHF,NA,TRBJ1-6,TRBD1,TRBV7-2,16